What follows are 15 T cell receptor beta chains derived from one specimen sequenced in a study of OX40 agonist ivuxolimab in advanced cancers. The method was immunoSEQ multiplex PCR; TCRdb's version includes in-frame clones alone and lacks a portion of them. This table holds roughly 71,000 clones, more than 60% found once. The material was CD4+ or CD8+ T cells sorted from blood, obtained in a trial of the OX40 agonist ivuxolimab. Source of these receptors: an adult with an advanced solid tumor such as melanoma, head and neck, liver or kidney cancer.

The gene calls are TRBV7-8 and TRBJ1-5; D not certain. Trimming stripped 0 bases from V and 7 bases from J, with 4 bases between. The CDR3 is 12 residues long. Germline V CDR1 and CDR2: SGHVS, FQNEAQ. CDR3 loop: CASSLALQPQHF. The CDR3 DNA follows: TGTGCCAGCAGCTTAGCGCTCCAGCCCCAGCATTTT. Looking up the rest from reference TRBV7-8 and TRBJ1-5 gives the full variable domain: GAGVSQSPRYKVAKRGQDVALRCDPISGHVSLFWYQQALGQGPEFLTYFQNEAQLDKSGLPSDRFFAERPEGSVSTLKIQRTQQEDSAVYLCASSLALQPQHFGDGTRLSIL.

The chain joins TRBV10-3 to TRBJ1-1; 10 bases are a match to TRBD1. The CDR3 loop spans 16 amino acids. The germline V gene encodes CDR1 ENHRY and CDR2 SYGVKD. V lost 10 bases and J lost 6; bases outside the gene matches: 17. CDR3 amino acids: CASRRDPTGGASEAFF. The CDR3 DNA reads as TGTGCCAGCCGCCGAGACCCGACAGGGGGCGCCTCTGAAGCTTTCTTT.

The rearrangement uses TRBV2 and TRBJ2-2; no firm D call. The CDR3 length is 15 residues. CDR1 and CDR2 from the germline V gene are SNHLY and FYNNEI. Trimming stripped 7 bases from V and 2 bases from J, with 14 bases between. CDR3 in DNA: TGTGCCAGCAAGGTGTCCCTCATAAACACCGGGGAGCTGTTTTTT. As protein: CASKVSLINTGELFF.

The chain combines TRBV7-9 with TRBJ2-3; D ambiguous. Germline assignment: CDR1 SEHNR and CDR2 FQNEAQ (reference sequence). The CDR3 runs to 13 residues. The germline V and J ends were trimmed by 1 base and 1 base, with 3 bases remaining between them. In DNA, the CDR3 is TGTGCCAGCAGCTTAGGGGGCACAGATACGCAGTATTTT. This encodes CASSLGGTDTQYF. Full variable domain (missing parts from reference TRBV7-9 and TRBJ2-3): DTGVSQNPRHKITKRGQNVTFRCDPISEHNRLYWYRQTLGQGPEFLTYFQNEAQLEKSRLLSDRFSAERPKGSFSTLEIQRTEQGDSAMYLCASSLGGTDTQYFGPGTRLTVL.

The rearrangement joins TRBV2 to TRBJ1-2; D is uncertain. V was pared by 8 bases and J by 5 bases, with 15 bases between. The CDR3 spans 13 residues. From germline, CDR1 is SNHLY and CDR2 FYNNEI. CDR3 DNA sequence: TGTGCCAGCTACACGTGGACCTCTTATGGCTACACCTTC. Translation gives CASYTWTSYGYTF.

The rearrangement joins TRBV25-1 to TRBJ2-2; D gene ambiguous. The CDR3 totals 14 residues. The V end lost 4 bases, the J end lost 8 bases, and 14 bases lay between the germline ends. The V gene's germline CDR1 is MGHDK and CDR2 SYGVNS. Here the CDR3 DNA reads TGTGCCAGCAGTGGCGTAGTAGTTTCAGGGGAGCTGTTTTTT. Translating it yields CASSGVVVSGELFF.

V gene TRBV19 combines with J gene TRBJ2-3; TRBD2 aligns across 9 bases. Trimming removed 4 bases from V and 3 bases from J; junction bases left unmatched: 5. Germline loops: CDR1 LNHDA, CDR2 SQIVND (reference sequence). This CDR3 has 15 residues. This CDR3 is CASSSGGGTTDTQYF. The CDR3 DNA reads TGTGCCAGTAGTAGCGGGGGGGGAACGACAGATACGCAGTATTTT. The full variable domain, in which reference TRBV19 and TRBJ2-3 provide the parts outside the CDR3, is DGGITQSPKYLFRKEGQNVTLSCEQNLNHDAMYWYRQDPGQGLRLIYYSQIVNDFQKGDIAEGYSVSREKKESFPLTVTSAQKNPTAFYLCASSSGGGTTDTQYFGPGTRLTVL.

This sequence joins TRBV6-1 and TRBJ2-7, with 7 nucleotides matching TRBD1. This CDR3 is 15 amino acids long. CDR1 and CDR2 (germline): MNHNS, SASEGT. Germline trimming cut 2 bases from V and 2 bases from J; bases unmatched to any gene: 6. This CDR3 is CASSERTGDTYEQYF. CDR3 bases: TGTGCCAGCAGTGAAAGGACAGGAGACACCTACGAGCAGTACTTC.

The chain links TRBV20-1 to TRBJ2-5; D is unclear. This CDR3 is built from 11 residues. Trimming took 1 base from V and 5 from J, leaving 5 bases between them. The germline gives CDR1 DFQATT, CDR2 SNEGSKA (reference sequence). DNA for the CDR3: TGCAGTGCTAGAGTATATGAGACCCAGTACTTC. Amino acids: CSARVYETQYF.

The chain employs TRBV6-6 and TRBJ1-2; possibly TRBD1 for D (5 bases). The V gene lost 10 bases and the J gene lost 3 bases, with 12 bases spanning the gap. Per germline, CDR1 MNHNY and CDR2 SVGAGI (reference sequence). This CDR3 comprises 12 residues. CDR3 region: CATRGGDYGYTF. CDR3 coding DNA: TGTGCCACCCGGGGGGGTGACTATGGCTACACCTTC.

The rearrangement joins TRBV7-6 to TRBJ1-4; D unclear. The V end lost 5 bases, the J end lost 4 bases, and 11 bases lay between the germline ends. Germline V gene lookup returns CDR1 SGHVS and CDR2 FNYEAQ. CDR3 size: 14 residues. This chain's CDR3 is CASSTTALNEKLFF. The DNA for the CDR3 is TGTGCCAGCAGCACCACAGCCCTTAATGAAAAACTGTTTTTT. Filled out from reference TRBV7-6 and TRBJ1-4, the complete variable domain reads GAGVSQSPRYKVTKRGQDVALRCDPISGHVSLYWYRQALGQGPEFLTYFNYEAQQDKSGLPNDRFSAERPEGSISTLTIQRTEQRDSAMYRCASSTTALNEKLFFGSGTQLSVL.

This chain uses TRBV4-1 with TRBJ2-7; TRBD1 matches 11 bases. This CDR3 contains 18 residues. Trimming took 0 bases from V and 2 from J; bases not matched to a gene: 9. From germline, CDR1 is MGHRA and CDR2 YSYEKL. CDR3: CASSQDLFPGQGAYEQYF. CDR3 sequence (DNA): TGCGCCAGCAGCCAAGATTTATTTCCGGGACAGGGGGCCTACGAGCAGTACTTC.

This clone was seen just once. This chain uses TRBV7-3 with TRBJ2-4; TRBD2 might be the D (5 bases). CDR3 length equals 12 residues. Germline V CDR1 and CDR2: SGHTA, FQGTGA. The ends were cut back, 6 bases at V and 10 bases at J, with 13 bases in the middle. CDR3 residues: CASSPGEGIQYF. DNA for the CDR3: TGTGCCAGCAGTCCAGGCGAGGGTATTCAGTACTTC.

This clone was seen only a few times. V is TRBV19 and J is TRBJ1-5; 8 bases fit TRBD1. Germline CDR1 and CDR2: LNHDA and SQIVND (reference sequence). CDR3 length: 13 residues. Trimming cost V 11 bases and J 4 bases; bases outside gene matches: 7. The CDR3 sequence is CASTDRVNQPQHF. The CDR3 nucleotides read TGTGCCTCAACGGACAGGGTTAATCAGCCCCAGCATTTT.

The chain combines TRBV10-2 with TRBJ2-7, with 14 bases lining up with TRBD2. Germline CDR1 reads WSHSY; CDR2 reads SAAADI. The ends lost 6 bases at V and 0 bases at J; junction bases unmatched: 7. The CDR3 has 17 amino acids. Here the CDR3 DNA reads TGCGCCAGCAGGGGCAGGACTAGCGGGGGGACCTCCTACGAGCAGTACTTC. This sequence encodes CASRGRTSGGTSYEQYF.